Below, 2 T cell receptor beta chains from the same sample are listed, as sequenced in a study of blood T cell repertoires in COVID-19. Sequenced by immunoSEQ multiplex PCR; TCRdb stores in-frame clones only, minus some. The repertoire includes about 170,000 clones, roughly 90% of them detected once, and 1.6% sits in the top ten. Specimen: peripheral blood. All receptors come from a woman aged 45-60 years with acute or convalescent COVID-19.

V is TRBV2 and J is TRBJ2-3, with 7 bases identical to TRBD1. V dropped 1 base and J dropped 3; count of bases not matched to a gene: 7. This CDR3 is 16 amino acids long. Germline values: CDR1 SNHLY, CDR2 FYNNEI. CDR3: CASSEGQGRRTDTQYF. As DNA, the CDR3 is TGTGCCAGCAGTGAAGGACAGGGAAGAAGGACAGATACGCAGTATTTT. Filled out from reference TRBV2 and TRBJ2-3, the complete variable domain reads EPEVTQTPSHQVTQMGQEVILRCVPISNHLYFYWYRQILGQKVEFLVSFYNNEISEKSEIFDDQFSVERPDGSNFTLKIRSTKLEDSAMYFCASSEGQGRRTDTQYFGPGTRLTVL.

The table lists this clone with a few counts. The chain employs TRBV14 and TRBJ1-1; D is uncertain. Germline V gives CDR1 SGHDN, CDR2 FVKESK. The CDR3 is 13 residues long. V was pared by 4 bases and J by 0 bases, with 6 bases between. The CDR3 loop reads CASSPSVNTEAFF. The CDR3 bases are TGTGCCAGCAGCCCCTCAGTGAACACTGAAGCTTTCTTT.